This passage covers 17 T cell receptor beta chains from one sample sequenced in a study of cytomegalovirus exposure and HLA in healthy donors. 13 Jbeta primers and 60 Vbeta primers were used for the PCR. The assay was immunoSEQ multiplex PCR, and TCRdb's table has in-frame clones only and misses some. The repertoire includes more than 95,000 clones, approximately 80% of them detected once, and roughly 13% sits in the top ten. Sequencing was carried out using PBMCs. These receptors were obtained from a woman between 40 and 55 years old in good health and CMV-seropositive.

This sequence joins TRBV6-1 and TRBJ1-4; D possibly corresponds to TRBD1 (5 bases). The germline CDR1 and CDR2 sequences are MNHNS and SASEGT. CDR3 length equals 14 residues. Trimming removed 5 bases from V and 7 bases from J, with 14 bases in between. In nucleotides, the CDR3 is TGTGCCAGCAGTTTTCAGGGTCTCGGTGAAAAACTGTTTTTT. Protein sequence: CASSFQGLGEKLFF.

This rearrangement joins TRBV7-9 to TRBJ2-2; 7 bases fit TRBD1. Germline V gives CDR1 SEHNR, CDR2 FQNEAQ (reference sequence). The CDR3 runs 14 residues. Trimming cost V 5 bases and J 6 bases; bases outside gene matches: 6. CDR3 amino acids: CASSATGWAGELFF. CDR3 DNA sequence: TGTGCCAGCAGCGCGACAGGGTGGGCCGGGGAGCTGTTTTTT.

The rearrangement joins TRBV29-1 to TRBJ2-1; D is possibly TRBD1 (6 bases). This CDR3 has 14 residues. CDR1 and CDR2 (germline): SQVTM, ANQGSEA. The DNA for the CDR3 is TGCAGTTTCTCCAGTGGGGGCCTCTACAATGAGCAGTTCTTC. Translated: CSFSSGGLYNEQFF.

The chain employs TRBV5-6 and TRBJ2-1, with 10 bases aligning to TRBD1. Germline loops: CDR1 SGHDT, CDR2 YYEEEE. V gave up 4 bases and J gave up 4 bases; unmatched junction bases: 5. This CDR3 comprises 15 residues. CDR3 in amino acids: CASSDRQGAYNEQFF. As DNA, the CDR3 is TGTGCCAGCAGCGACCGACAGGGGGCTTACAATGAGCAGTTCTTC.

The CDR3 region is CASSPDIWTEAFF. DNA for the CDR3: TGTGCCAGCAGCCCGGACATCTGGACTGAAGCTTTCTTT. The gene calls are TRBV28 and TRBJ1-1; perhaps TRBD1 as D (5 bases). V was trimmed by 6 bases and J by 5 bases, leaving 13 bases between them. The length of the CDR3 is 13 residues. The V gene's germline CDR1 is MDHEN and CDR2 SYDVKM.

The chain is built from TRBV13 and TRBJ2-2; possibly TRBD2 for D (6 bases). The V end was cut by 0 bases, the J end by 3 bases, with 8 bases between. Germline V gene lookup returns CDR1 PRHDT and CDR2 FYEKMQ (reference sequence). The CDR3 is 15 residues long. CDR3 nucleotide sequence: TGTGCCAGCAGCTTAGGAGCGGGTTACACCGGGGAGCTGTTTTTT. Translated, it gives CASSLGAGYTGELFF.

The gene calls are TRBV10-3 and TRBJ2-1; 11 bases agree with TRBD2. The germline V gene encodes CDR1 ENHRY and CDR2 SYGVKD. V was clipped by 8 bases and J by 9 bases; unmatched bases: 9. The CDR3 is 14 amino acids. CDR3 in amino acids: CAIGQLAGEVEQFF. As DNA, the CDR3 is TGTGCCATCGGCCAACTAGCGGGAGAGGTTGAGCAGTTCTTC.

The chain employs TRBV29-1 and TRBJ2-7; TRBD2 agrees at 10 bases. This CDR3 has 15 amino acids. J was trimmed by 3 bases and V by 6 bases; bases with no gene match: 11. Germline CDR1 SQVTM, CDR2 ANQGSEA. CDR3 sequence reads: CSVTPAGGPNYEQYF. CDR3 DNA: TGCAGCGTGACTCCAGCGGGAGGGCCGAACTACGAGCAGTACTTC.

CDR3 nucleotide sequence: TGTGCCAGCAGCGCAGGTGGGGGGACTGAAGCTTTCTTT. This encodes CASSAGGGTEAFF. The rearrangement links TRBV7-9 to TRBJ1-1; weak D call: TRBD1 (5 bases). Trimming removed 5 bases from V and 5 bases from J, with 12 bases in between. The CDR3 is 13 amino acids. Per germline, CDR1 SEHNR and CDR2 FQNEAQ (reference sequence).

This clone came up once. CDR3 sequence (DNA): TGTGCCAGCAGCTCCCGGTGGGACAGGGTGGGCGAGACCCAGTACTTC. The encoded protein is CASSSRWDRVGETQYF. The chain is built from TRBV7-9 and TRBJ2-5; 9 positions agree with TRBD1. The CDR3 loop spans 16 amino acids. Germline V CDR1 and CDR2: SEHNR, FQNEAQ (reference sequence). The J segment lost 5 bases and the V segment lost 4 bases, leaving 11 bases of the junction unmatched. Using reference TRBV7-9 and TRBJ2-5 for the parts outside the CDR3, the full variable domain is DTGVSQNPRHKITKRGQNVTFRCDPISEHNRLYWYRQTLGQGPEFLTYFQNEAQLEKSRLLSDRFSAERPKGSFSTLEIQRTEQGDSAMYLCASSSRWDRVGETQYFGPGTRLLVL.

This clone was seen more than once but under ten times. The V call is TRBV23-1, the J call TRBJ1-4, with a tentative D call TRBD1 (6 bases). TRBV23-1 is filed as an ORF, its function uncertain. The CDR3 totals 16 residues. The germline V and J ends were trimmed by 0 bases and 8 bases, with 16 bases remaining between them. The CDR3 loop is CASSQSNSGVREKLFF. DNA for the CDR3: TGCGCCAGCAGTCAATCGAATTCAGGGGTAAGGGAAAAACTGTTTTTT.

The CDR3 DNA sequence: TGTGCCAGCAATTCACCAGGGGACACCGGGGAGCTGTTTTTT. This gives the protein CASNSPGDTGELFF. This chain uses TRBV5-4 with TRBJ2-2; possibly TRBD1 for D (6 bases). V dropped 6 bases and J dropped 3 bases, with 12 bases sitting between them. The CDR3 is made up of 14 amino acids. Per the germline V gene, CDR1 is SGHNT and CDR2 is YYREEE (reference sequence).

The chain has TRBV5-1 and TRBJ2-5, with 7 bases aligning to TRBD1. Looked up from germline, CDR1 is SGHRS and CDR2 is YFSETQ. The CDR3 covers 15 residues. V lost 3 bases and J lost 5; bases outside the gene matches: 10. The CDR3 loop reads CASSSMTGMGETQYF. DNA of the CDR3: TGCGCCAGCAGCTCTATGACAGGGATGGGGGAGACCCAGTACTTC.

The chain recombines TRBV6-1 with TRBJ1-1; D gene unclear. Germline values: CDR1 MNHNS, CDR2 SASEGT. V lost 6 bases and J lost 1, with 9 bases in between. This CDR3 has 13 residues. CDR3 in DNA: TGTGCCAGCAGCTTTCAGTCGAACACTGAAGCTTTCTTT. This encodes CASSFQSNTEAFF.

This rearrangement joins TRBV4-1 to TRBJ2-1; perhaps TRBD1 as D (6 bases). The V end lost 6 bases, the J end lost 10 bases, and 28 bases lay between the germline ends. The CDR3 length is 17 residues. Germline CDR1 MGHRA, CDR2 YSYEKL. The CDR3 here is CASRKTGTPGIQEEQFF. In DNA form, the CDR3 reads TGCGCCAGCAGGAAAACAGGGACGCCGGGCATACAAGAAGAGCAGTTCTTC.

The chain employs TRBV5-4 and TRBJ1-2; 7 bases match TRBD1. V dropped 4 bases and J dropped 3; count of bases not matched to a gene: 6. Germline V gene sequence: CDR1 SGHNT, CDR2 YYREEE (reference sequence). The CDR3 has 14 residues. CDR3 nucleotides: TGTGCCAGCAGCCGACAGGGTTTTGACTATGGCTACACCTTC. Its protein is CASSRQGFDYGYTF.

The rearrangement uses TRBV6-1 and TRBJ2-5; no reliable D call. Trimming removed 5 bases at V and 2 bases at J, with 9 bases between. This CDR3 spans 13 amino acids. In germline, CDR1 is MNHNS, CDR2 SASEGT. As DNA, the CDR3 is TGTGCCAGCAGTCCAGGATTACAAGAGACCCAGTACTTC. It yields the protein CASSPGLQETQYF.